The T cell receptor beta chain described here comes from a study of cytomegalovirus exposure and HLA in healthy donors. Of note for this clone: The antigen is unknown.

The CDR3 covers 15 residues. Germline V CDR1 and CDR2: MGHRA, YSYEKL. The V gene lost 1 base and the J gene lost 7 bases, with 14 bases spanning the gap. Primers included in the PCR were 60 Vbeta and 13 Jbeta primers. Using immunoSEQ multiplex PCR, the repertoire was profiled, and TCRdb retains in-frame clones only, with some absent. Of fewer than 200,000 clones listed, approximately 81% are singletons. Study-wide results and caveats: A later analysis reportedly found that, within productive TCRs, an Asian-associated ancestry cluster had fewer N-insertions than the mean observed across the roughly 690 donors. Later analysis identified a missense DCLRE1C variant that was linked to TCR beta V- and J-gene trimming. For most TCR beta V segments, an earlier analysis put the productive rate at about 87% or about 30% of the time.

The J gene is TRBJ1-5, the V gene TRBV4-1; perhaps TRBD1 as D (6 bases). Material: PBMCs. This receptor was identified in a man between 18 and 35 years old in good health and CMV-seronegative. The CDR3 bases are TGCGCCAGCAGCCAAGTAGGGGGGGGTAGCCAGCCCCAGCATTTT. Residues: CASSQVGGGSQPQHF.